This T cell receptor (beta chain) was captured by sequencing in a study of T-cell reconstitution after alpha-beta-depleted transplantation in children. Study-wide results and limits: Reports say that about two months after transplant, the alpha-beta T cells came out of several hundred graft clones that had expanded. After transplant, high TCRbeta diversity at day 60 in some patients arose from surviving recipient T cells and thymic progenitors.

This CDR3 is built from 18 residues. The table lists this clonotype with a few counts. Its matching antigen is unknown. This sample's TCRbeta library carried unique molecular identifier barcodes. MiXCR, run by TCRdb on the PCR reads, gives a single entry per CDR3 protein. The data contain 500,000 or so distinct CDR3 sequences, more than 9.5% of them seen just once; the ten biggest clones take up about 14%. The sequence came from a female patient younger than 10 who had a stem cell transplant for aplastic anemia, so the T cells may come from the graft donor. This sequence joins TRBV21-1 and TRBJ1-5; TRBD1 was called by the table and not checked on the DNA. TRBV21-1 is reported as a pseudogene. The specimen comprised PBMCs, mostly from graft donor cells, sampled 180 days after TCRalphabeta/CD19-depleted stem cell transplant. The CDR3 bases are TGTGCCAGCAGCACAATTTCCCGAGTCGGTCGTTGGTGCCAGCCCCAGCATTTT. Its protein product is CASSTISRVGRWCQPQHF.